The 21 T cell receptor beta chains given below trace back to one sample, sequenced in a study of T cell clonotyping in hematopoietic cell transplantation. Measured with immunoSEQ multiplex PCR; TCRdb has only the in-frame clones, and not every one. The table shows 10,000 to 15,000 clones, with 75% to 95% occurring only once. Sequences were obtained from peripheral blood mononuclear cells. The receptors were gathered from a woman between 45 and 60 years old in good health. Some clones in this sample may be carry-over from other donors' samples.

This chain joins TRBV11-2 and TRBJ1-2; tentatively, D is TRBD1 (5 bases). CDR1 and CDR2 (germline): SGHAT, FQNNGV. The V and J ends lost 5 bases and 1 base respectively, with 8 bases between them. CDR3 size: 13 residues. The DNA for the CDR3 is TGTGCCAGCAGCCCGGGGGGTAACTATGGCTACACCTTC. Translating it yields CASSPGGNYGYTF.

This clone was picked up one time. The CDR3 nucleotides are TGCGCCAGCAGCTTGGAGTTGACAGCCCCTGGCTACACCTTC. It specifies CASSLELTAPGYTF. The gene calls are TRBV5-1 and TRBJ1-2; D is possibly TRBD1 (5 bases). Trimming stripped 0 bases from V and 7 bases from J, with 13 bases between. The CDR3 spans 14 residues. From germline, CDR1 is SGHRS and CDR2 YFSETQ.

This rearrangement joins TRBV7-9 to TRBJ2-4; a possible D gene is TRBD2 (6 bases). The germline V gene has CDR1 SEHNR and CDR2 FQNEAQ (reference sequence). The germline V and J ends were trimmed by 10 bases and 3 bases, with 19 bases remaining between them. This CDR3 comprises 15 residues. The CDR3 protein is CAITPGVRDKNIQYF. The CDR3, as DNA: TGTGCCATAACCCCGGGGGTTAGGGACAAAAACATTCAGTACTTC.

J is TRBJ1-2 and V is TRBV30; D gene unclear. V lost 1 base and J 8 bases, leaving 11 bases between the germline ends. The CDR3 is made up of 12 amino acids. CDR1 and CDR2 (germline): GTSNPN, SVGIG (reference sequence). The chain's CDR3 is CAWSAQTGGYTF. Here the CDR3 DNA reads TGTGCCTGGAGTGCCCAGACTGGCGGCTACACCTTC.

The chain joins TRBV4-2 to TRBJ1-5, with D unclear. The V and J ends lost 0 bases and 0 bases respectively, with 9 bases between them. Germline V gives CDR1 LGHNA, CDR2 YNFKEQ. The CDR3 is 16 amino acids. CDR3 sequence (DNA): TGTGCCAGCAGCCAAGATCATGGATATAGCAATCAGCCCCAGCATTTT. Residues: CASSQDHGYSNQPQHF.

A few counts support this clone. CDR3 in DNA: TGTGCCAGCAGTTTTAGTTACGGGGCCCAAACTGAAGCTTTCTTT. Its translation: CASSFSYGAQTEAFF. The chain combines TRBV28 with TRBJ1-1, with a weak D call TRBD1 (5 bases). The CDR3 is 15 residues long. V lost 3 bases and J lost 5, with 16 bases in between. CDR1 MDHEN and CDR2 SYDVKM come from the germline V gene.

The chain uses TRBV18 and TRBJ2-7; 7 bases are shared with TRBD1. J lost 3 bases, V lost 3 bases, and 5 bases had no gene match. The CDR3 is 14 amino acids. Germline V gene data show CDR1 as KGHSH and CDR2 as LQKENI. CDR3 coding DNA: TGTGCCAGCTCACCTTGGGACAGAATCTACGAGCAGTACTTC. Amino acids: CASSPWDRIYEQYF. Full variable domain (missing parts from reference TRBV18 and TRBJ2-7): NAGVMQNPRHLVRRRGQEARLRCSPMKGHSHVYWYRQLPEEGLKFMVYLQKENIIDESGMPKERFSAEFPKEGPSILRIQQVVRGDSAAYFCASSPWDRIYEQYFGPGTRLTVT.

The chain is built from TRBV7-6 and TRBJ2-1; perhaps TRBD2 as D (5 bases). Germline CDR1 SGHVS, CDR2 FNYEAQ. This CDR3 is 15 amino acids long. With 4 bases removed from V and 1 base from J, the gap between germline ends came to 11 bases. The DNA for the CDR3 is TGTGCCAGCAGCTCATTAGCGTCATCCTACAATGAGCAGTTCTTC. Encoded protein: CASSSLASSYNEQFF.

The J gene is TRBJ2-4, the V gene TRBV5-1; TRBD2 might be the D (6 bases). CDR3 length: 17 amino acids. V was cut by 3 bases and J by 2 bases, with 18 bases left in between. Germline-derived CDR1 and CDR2 are SGHRS and YFSETQ. The CDR3: CASSWGRLGGSKNIQYF. As DNA, the CDR3 is TGCGCCAGCAGCTGGGGACGTCTTGGGGGGTCCAAAAACATTCAGTACTTC. Complete variable domain (other parts from reference TRBV5-1 and TRBJ2-4): KAGVTQTPRYLIKTRGQQVTLSCSPISGHRSVSWYQQTPGQGLQFLFEYFSETQRNKGNFPGRFSGRQFSNSRSEMNVSTLELGDSALYLCASSWGRLGGSKNIQYFGAGTRLSVL.

J is TRBJ2-1 and V is TRBV6-6; D not certain. The V and J ends lost 3 bases and 7 bases respectively, with 7 bases between them. Germline assignment: CDR1 MNHNY and CDR2 SVGAGI (reference sequence). The CDR3 sequence is 12 residues long. The CDR3 DNA follows: TGTGCCAGCAGTTATGTGGGTAATGAGCAGTTCTTC. It is translated as CASSYVGNEQFF.

This sequence joins TRBV27 and TRBJ1-1, with D perhaps TRBD1 (5 bases). The CDR3 runs 15 residues. V lost 6 bases, J lost 1 base, and 15 bases lay in between. Germline values: CDR1 MNHEY, CDR2 SMNVEV (reference sequence). The CDR3: CASRFSDTPNTEAFF. The CDR3 DNA is TGTGCCAGCAGGTTTTCGGACACCCCGAACACTGAAGCTTTCTTT.

The chain links TRBV6-1 to TRBJ2-5; perhaps TRBD2 as D (6 bases). The CDR3 is made up of 16 amino acids. Germline CDR1 MNHNS, CDR2 SASEGT. With 1 base removed from V and 3 bases from J, the gap between germline ends came to 15 bases. CDR3 sequence reads: CASSEGALWGEETQYF. The CDR3 region has the DNA TGTGCCAGCAGTGAAGGGGCCCTTTGGGGGGAAGAGACCCAGTACTTC.

This clone was counted only a few times. The genes are TRBV18 and TRBJ1-2, with D possibly being TRBD1 (5 bases). The CDR3 contains 14 residues. Trimming cost V 3 bases and J 8 bases, with 16 bases left between them. CDR1 KGHSH and CDR2 LQKENI come from the germline V gene. DNA for the CDR3: TGTGCCAGCTCACCCGGGCTGGGAGGGGACGGCTACACCTTC. It translates to CASSPGLGGDGYTF.

This chain uses TRBV27 with TRBJ2-7, with D possibly TRBD2 on 6 matching bases. Germline CDR1 is MNHEY and CDR2 is SMNVEV (reference sequence). The CDR3 runs to 15 residues. V dropped 0 bases and J dropped 0 bases, with 9 bases sitting between them. The DNA for the CDR3 is TGTGCCAGCAGTTTATCGATGGGGGGCTCCTACGAGCAGTACTTC. Its protein is CASSLSMGGSYEQYF.

The J gene is TRBJ2-5, the V gene TRBV5-1; TRBD1 or TRBD2 may be the D gene (6 bases each). Germline CDR1 is SGHRS and CDR2 is YFSETQ. Deletions cut 3 bases from V and 1 base from J, with 13 bases between. This CDR3 region has 15 residues. DNA of the CDR3: TGCGCCAGCAGCTCCAGGGGAGGATCCCAAGAGACCCAGTACTTC. This sequence encodes CASSSRGGSQETQYF.

The rearrangement joins TRBV11-2 to TRBJ1-3; D remains unclear. With 5 bases removed from V and 2 bases from J, the gap between germline ends came to 7 bases. Germline V gene data show CDR1 as SGHAT and CDR2 as FQNNGV. The CDR3 loop spans 13 amino acids. The chain's CDR3 is CASSLEPGNTIYF. In DNA form, the CDR3 reads TGTGCCAGCAGCCTGGAACCTGGAAACACCATATATTTT.

The DNA of the CDR3 is TGTGCCAGCAGGGGCGGGGGACTCTCTGGAAACACCATATATTTT. This sequence encodes CASRGGGLSGNTIYF. This sequence joins TRBV2 and TRBJ1-3; possibly TRBD1 for D (5 bases). Trimming stripped 6 bases from V and 0 bases from J, with 12 bases between. CDR3 length: 15 amino acids. CDR1 and CDR2 (germline): SNHLY, FYNNEI.

The rearrangement links TRBV2 to TRBJ1-1; TRBD1 matches 7 bases. The CDR3 spans 14 residues. V dropped 3 bases and J dropped 1; count of bases not matched to a gene: 2. Germline V gives CDR1 SNHLY, CDR2 FYNNEI. CDR3 in amino acids: CASSETGRNTEAFF. DNA for the CDR3: TGTGCCAGCAGTGAGACAGGGAGGAACACTGAAGCTTTCTTT.

V is TRBV5-1 and J is TRBJ2-3; TRBD2 matches at 14 bases. This CDR3 region has 15 residues. Trimming cost V 4 bases and J 5 bases; bases outside gene matches: 3. Germline V gene sequence: CDR1 SGHRS, CDR2 YFSETQ. Written as DNA, the CDR3 is TGCGCCAGCAGCGAGACTAGCGGGGGGGTAGATACGCAGTATTTT. It translates to CASSETSGGVDTQYF.

This chain connects TRBV11-1 to TRBJ2-7; TRBD1 aligns across 11 bases. CDR3 length: 16 amino acids. Germline assignment: CDR1 SGHAT and CDR2 FQDESV (reference sequence). J gave up 3 bases and V 5 bases, and 9 bases lay outside the gene matches. The DNA for the CDR3 is TGTGCCAGCAGCAGCGCCGGGACAGGGGGTTTCTACGAGCAGTACTTC. Its protein is CASSSAGTGGFYEQYF. The full variable domain, rest sourced from reference TRBV11-1 and TRBJ2-7, is EAEVAQSPRYKITEKSQAVAFWCDPISGHATLYWYRQILGQGPELLVQFQDESVVDDSQLPKDRFSAERLKGVDSTLKIQPAELGDSAMYLCASSSAGTGGFYEQYFGPGTRLTVT.

The V call is TRBV27, the J call TRBJ2-1; TRBD2 matches 9 bases. After removal of 6 bases from V and 7 bases from J, the junction contained 10 bases not matched to a gene. The CDR3 length is 15 residues. The germline gives CDR1 MNHEY, CDR2 SMNVEV (reference sequence). Here the CDR3 reads CASSFGTSRSNEQFF. CDR3 DNA: TGTGCCAGCAGCTTCGGGACTAGCCGTTCGAATGAGCAGTTCTTC.